This T cell receptor (beta chain) was documented in a study of blood T cells in healthy people across ages. Study-level results: In older individuals, TCR beta diversity per million T cells was lower, falling roughly linearly with age.

Peripheral blood, around 9.4 milliliters per donor, was collected. Primed by a sample-barcoded 5' primer and a J-beta primer mix, a second PCR proceeded for about 6 to 12 cycles. MiXCR, run by TCRdb on the 5' RACE reads, gives a single entry per CDR3 protein. The table has roughly 1.7 million distinct CDR3 sequences, about 35% seen once. The CDR3 runs 15 residues. Looked up from germline, CDR1 is LNHNV and CDR2 is YYDKDF (reference sequence). On this clonotype: Its cognate antigen is unknown. A read error may produce the germline difference seen at one junction end.

The sequenced sample was blood. The origin of this receptor is a woman in her thirties in good health. The chain combines TRBV15 with TRBJ2-6; a possible D gene is TRBD1 (5 bases). The CDR3 DNA follows: TGTGCCACCAGCAGAGGGGGCTCTGGGACCAACGTCCTGACTTTC. Translating it yields CATSRGGSGTNVLTF. The variable domain in full, with the rest retrieved from reference TRBV15 and TRBJ2-6, is DAMVIQNPRYQVTQFGKPVTLSCSQTLNHNVMYWYQQKSSQAPKLLFHYYDKDFNNEADTPDNFQSRRPNTSFCFLDIRSPGLGDTAMYLCATSRGGSGTNVLTFGAGSRLTVL.